This entry is about one T cell receptor (beta chain). Measured with immunoSEQ multiplex PCR; TCRdb has only the in-frame clones, and not every one. Here the sample spans 200,000 to 300,000 clones, just under 85% being singletons. The sample is drawn from a study of blood T cell repertoires in COVID-19. Sequenced material: peripheral blood. This TCR was recovered from a man aged 45-60 years with acute or convalescent COVID-19.

CDR3 amino acids: CASSQREQGVSEAFF. For the CDR3, the DNA is TGCGCCAGCAGCCAACGGGAACAGGGGGTGAGTGAAGCTTTCTTT. This rearrangement joins TRBV4-1 to TRBJ1-1; 8 bases fit TRBD1. V trimming: 2 bases; J trimming: 7 bases; junction bases outside the gene matches: 9. The length of the CDR3 is 15 residues. Germline CDR1 is MGHRA and CDR2 is YSYEKL.